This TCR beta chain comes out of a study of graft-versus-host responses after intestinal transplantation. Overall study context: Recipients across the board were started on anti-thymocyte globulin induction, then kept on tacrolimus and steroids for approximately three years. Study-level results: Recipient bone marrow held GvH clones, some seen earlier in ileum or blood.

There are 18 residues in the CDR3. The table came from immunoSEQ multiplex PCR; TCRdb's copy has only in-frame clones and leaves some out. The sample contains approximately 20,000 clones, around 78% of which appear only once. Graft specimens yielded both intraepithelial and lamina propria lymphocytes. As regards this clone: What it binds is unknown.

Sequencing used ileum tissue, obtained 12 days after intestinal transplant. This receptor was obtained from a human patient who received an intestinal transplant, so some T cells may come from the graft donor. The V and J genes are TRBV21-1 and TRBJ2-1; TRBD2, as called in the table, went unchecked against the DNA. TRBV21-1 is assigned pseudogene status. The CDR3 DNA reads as TGTGCCAGCAGCAAAGGGGGCAGTATAGGACTAGCCGGCGGTGAGCAGTTCTTC. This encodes CASSKGGSIGLAGGEQFF.